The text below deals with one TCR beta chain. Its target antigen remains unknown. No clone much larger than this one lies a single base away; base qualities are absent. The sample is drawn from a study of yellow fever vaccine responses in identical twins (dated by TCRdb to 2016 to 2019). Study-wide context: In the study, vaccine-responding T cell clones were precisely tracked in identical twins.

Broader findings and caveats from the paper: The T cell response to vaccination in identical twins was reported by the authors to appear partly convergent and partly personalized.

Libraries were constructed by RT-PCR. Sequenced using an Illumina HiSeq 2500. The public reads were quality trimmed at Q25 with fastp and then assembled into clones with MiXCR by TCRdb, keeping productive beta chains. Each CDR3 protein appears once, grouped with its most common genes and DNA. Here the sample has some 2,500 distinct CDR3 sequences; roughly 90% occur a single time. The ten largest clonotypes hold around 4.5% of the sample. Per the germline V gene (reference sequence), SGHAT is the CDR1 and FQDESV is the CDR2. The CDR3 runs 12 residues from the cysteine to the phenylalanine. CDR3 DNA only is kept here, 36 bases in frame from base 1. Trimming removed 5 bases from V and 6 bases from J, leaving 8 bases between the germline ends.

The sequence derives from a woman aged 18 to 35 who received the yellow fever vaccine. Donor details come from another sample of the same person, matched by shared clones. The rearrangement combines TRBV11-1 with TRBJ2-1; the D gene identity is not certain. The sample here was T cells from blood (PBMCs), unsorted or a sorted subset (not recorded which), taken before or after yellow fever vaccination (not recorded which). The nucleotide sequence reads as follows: TGTGCCAGCAGCCTCCATGTCAATGAGCAGTTCTTC. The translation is CASSLHVNEQFF.